These T cell receptor beta chains were read from a single sample in a study of CD8 T cells in ankylosing spondylitis. TCRdb reprocessed the 5' RACE reads with MiXCR, giving one entry per CDR3 protein. The sample contains some 350,000 distinct CDR3 sequences, roughly 15% of which appear only once. Sequencing was done on a sample of blood, either unsorted or a sorted T cell fraction (not recorded which). The receptors shown here come from a male donor with ankylosing spondylitis or in good health (not recorded which). Both conserved end residues are part of each CDR3. The D gene is left open where the match is weak. Only some rows state a clone size, as once, few, many or a class for expanded clones.

cdr3_aa cdr3_nt clone_size j_call d_call v_call
CASSQEKRSSGYTF TGTGCCAGCAGCCAAGAAAAGAGGTCCTCTGGCTACACCTTC many TRBJ1-2 NA TRBV3-1
CSVLIFGTKYGYTF TGCAGCGTCCTAATATTCGGGACAAAATATGGCTACACCTTC NA TRBJ1-2 NA TRBV29-1
CASSTALSGANVLTF TGTGCCAGTAGTACAGCCCTCTCTGGGGCCAACGTCCTGACTTTC few TRBJ2-6 NA TRBV19
CSASDREGQPQHF TGCAGTGCTAGTGACAGGGAGGGCCAGCCCCAGCATTTT few TRBJ1-5 TRBD1 TRBV20-1
CASRRTGKGEQYF TGTGCCAGCAGACGGACAGGGAAAGGCGAGCAGTACTTC NA TRBJ2-7 TRBD1 TRBV11-2
CSAIPGSGGANVLTF TGCAGTGCTATCCCAGGGTCTGGTGGGGCCAACGTCCTGACTTTC few TRBJ2-6 NA TRBV20-1
CASSEMTSGRELFF TGCGCCAGCAGTGAGATGACTAGCGGACGGGAGCTGTTTTTT NA TRBJ2-2 TRBD2 TRBV10-2
CASSVGVGEQYF TGTGCCAGCAGCGTAGGAGTGGGCGAGCAGTACTTC few TRBJ2-7 NA TRBV9
CASSLATTSGRLTDTQYF TGTGCCAGCAGCTTAGCAACGACTAGCGGGAGGTTAACAGATACGCAGTATTTT NA TRBJ2-3 TRBD2 TRBV7-8
CASRPLGYSSYEQYF TGTGCCAGCAGACCTCTAGGGTACTCCTCCTACGAGCAGTACTTC NA TRBJ2-7 NA TRBV6-1
CSVSTGANTEAFF TGCAGCGTCTCGACAGGGGCCAACACTGAAGCTTTCTTT few TRBJ1-1 TRBD1 TRBV29-1
CAWGPRLVQYF TGTGCCTGGGGGCCGAGATTGGTGCAGTACTTC NA TRBJ2-7 NA TRBV30
CASSLGGSYSPLHF TGTGCCAGCAGTTTGGGAGGGAGTTATTCACCCCTCCACTTT many TRBJ1-6 NA TRBV12-3/TRBV12-4
CASSPFGGLAGGGEQFF TGTGCCAGCAGTCCCTTTGGTGGGCTAGCGGGAGGAGGTGAGCAGTTCTTC NA TRBJ2-1 TRBD2 TRBV27
CASSLIPGPTYGYTF TGTGCCAGCAGCTTGATTCCGGGACCTACGTATGGCTACACCTTC many TRBJ1-2 NA TRBV7-9
CSALTGVGNEQFF TGCAGTGCCCTGACAGGGGTGGGCAATGAGCAGTTCTTC NA TRBJ2-1 TRBD1 TRBV20-1
CASSLSQQSYEQYF TGTGCCAGCAGCTTATCACAGCAATCCTACGAGCAGTACTTC NA TRBJ2-7 NA TRBV7-7
CATQRGAKPQHF TGTGCCACCCAAAGGGGGGCTAAGCCCCAGCATTTT medium-sized TRBJ1-5 NA TRBV12-3/TRBV12-4
CASTVDTQQFF TGTGCCAGCACCGTGGATACCCAGCAGTTCTTC many TRBJ2-1 NA TRBV12-3/TRBV12-4
CSAEQGTDYEQYF TGCAGTGCCGAACAGGGGACAGACTACGAGCAGTACTTC few TRBJ2-7 TRBD1 TRBV20-1
CSSTWGNQETQYF TGCAGCTCCACGTGGGGGAACCAAGAGACCCAGTACTTC NA TRBJ2-5 NA TRBV29-1
CASSPYRTAQLFF TGTGCCAGCAGTCCTTATCGGACAGCGCAACTGTTTTTT NA TRBJ1-4 NA TRBV12-3/TRBV12-4
CASSVAPSYNEQFF TGTGCCAGCAGCGTAGCCCCTAGTTACAATGAGCAGTTCTTC NA TRBJ2-1 NA TRBV4-2
CASSDGLGTGTGNTGELFF TGTGCCAGCAGTGATGGCCTCGGGACCGGGACAGGGAACACCGGGGAGCTGTTTTTT NA TRBJ2-2 TRBD1 TRBV25-1
CASSYSTSGSVEQFF TGTGCCAGCAGTTACTCGACTAGCGGGAGCGTTGAGCAGTTCTTC NA TRBJ2-1 TRBD2 TRBV6-2/TRBV6-3
CALRRDVAYNEQFF TGTGCCCTCAGACGGGACGTCGCCTACAATGAGCAGTTCTTC many TRBJ2-1 NA TRBV12-3/TRBV12-4
CASSLSSGRGNEKLFF TGTGCCAGCAGCTTATCTTCAGGGAGGGGAAATGAAAAACTGTTTTTT many TRBJ1-4 NA TRBV7-8
CASRPPQGAGVNYEQYF TGTGCCAGCAGACCCCCACAGGGAGCGGGAGTTAACTACGAGCAGTACTTC few TRBJ2-7 TRBD2 TRBV12-3/TRBV12-4
CASSPQMADRETQYF TGCGCCAGCAGCCCCCAGATGGCCGATCGAGAGACCCAGTACTTC few TRBJ2-5 NA TRBV4-1
CASSQDRVRQPQHF TGTGCCAGCAGCCAGGACAGGGTACGACAGCCCCAGCATTTT NA TRBJ1-5 TRBD1 TRBV12-3/TRBV12-4
CASSHLHLGETQYF TGTGCCAGCAGCCACCTGCATTTGGGGGAGACCCAGTACTTC few TRBJ2-5 NA TRBV21-1
CAISESGLAGTDTQYF TGTGCCATCAGTGAGTCCGGGCTAGCAGGCACAGATACGCAGTATTTT few TRBJ2-3 NA TRBV10-3
CASSPAGGETQYF TGTGCCAGCAGTCCGGCGGGAGGAGAGACCCAGTACTTC many TRBJ2-5 TRBD2 TRBV28
CASRSGGVVETQYF TGTGCCAGCAGGTCTGGGGGGGTAGTCGAGACCCAGTACTTC few TRBJ2-5 TRBD2 TRBV6-2/TRBV6-3
CASGSRSGRGYNEQFF TGTGCTAGTGGTTCCCGGAGCGGGAGGGGTTACAATGAGCAGTTCTTC few TRBJ2-1 TRBD2 TRBV12-5
CASSWGVQEETQYF TGCGCCAGCAGCTGGGGGGTACAGGAGGAGACCCAGTACTTC few TRBJ2-5 NA TRBV5-1
CASSLGRGDGNTEAFF TGTGCCAGCAGCTTAGGTCGGGGCGACGGGAACACTGAAGCTTTCTTT NA TRBJ1-1 NA TRBV11-2
CSASDQWDGYTF TGCAGTGCTAGCGACCAGTGGGATGGCTACACCTTC few TRBJ1-2 NA TRBV20-1
CASSIGLANEQFF TGTGCCAGTAGTATTGGACTAGCGAATGAGCAGTTCTTC few TRBJ2-1 TRBD2 TRBV19
CASSQVPPSNTGELFF TGTGCCAGCTCCCAGGTCCCACCTTCGAACACCGGGGAGCTGTTTTTT NA TRBJ2-2 NA TRBV18
CASNPRTGNTGELFF TGTGCCAGCAACCCCCGGACAGGGAACACCGGGGAGCTGTTTTTT NA TRBJ2-2 TRBD1 TRBV5-5
CASRRTGLRHF TGCGCCAGCCGCCGAACAGGGCTCCGCCACTTC NA TRBJ2-7 NA TRBV5-1
CASRNFRTGGYGYTF TGTGCCAGCAGGAATTTCAGAACAGGAGGATATGGCTACACCTTC many TRBJ1-2 NA TRBV12-3/TRBV12-4
CASSYRDRVNTEAFF TGTGCCAGCAGTTACCGGGACAGGGTGAACACTGAAGCTTTCTTT many TRBJ1-1 TRBD1 TRBV12-3/TRBV12-4
CASSSLDSPGDTQYF TGTGCCAGCAGCTCCTTGGACTCCCCGGGAGATACGCAGTATTTT NA TRBJ2-3 NA TRBV11-2
CASSQTGKETQYF TGTGCCAGCAGCCAGACAGGGAAAGAGACCCAGTACTTC few TRBJ2-5 TRBD1 TRBV4-2
CASSLPGTNNEQFF TGTGCCAGCAGCCTTCCCGGGACTAACAATGAGCAGTTCTTC NA TRBJ2-1 TRBD2 TRBV7-9
CASSEWGEWDYGYTF TGCGCCAGCAGCGAGTGGGGTGAATGGGACTATGGCTACACCTTC many TRBJ1-2 NA TRBV5-1
CASSPGAGMNTEAFF TGTGCCAGCAGTCCCGGGGCGGGGATGAACACTGAAGCTTTCTTT NA TRBJ1-1 NA TRBV12-3/TRBV12-4
CASSLTQDTGELFF TGTGCCAGCAGCTTGACCCAAGACACCGGGGAGCTGTTTTTT few TRBJ2-2 NA TRBV7-9
CASRSTGSYEQYF TGTGCCAGCAGATCCACGGGCTCCTACGAGCAGTACTTC few TRBJ2-7 NA TRBV12-3/TRBV12-4
CASSIGGGGQETQYF TGTGCCAGCAGCATAGGGGGCGGAGGCCAAGAGACCCAGTACTTC NA TRBJ2-5 TRBD1 TRBV7-9
CASSLAVGPGDNGYTF TGTGCCAGCAGCTTAGCTGTAGGGCCAGGGGATAATGGCTACACCTTC few TRBJ1-2 NA TRBV7-9
CAISIPGQASSYEQYF TGTGCCATCAGTATACCGGGACAGGCGAGCTCCTACGAGCAGTACTTC many TRBJ2-7 TRBD1 TRBV10-3
CASSFPGLAEDEQFF TGTGCCAGCAGCTTTCCGGGACTAGCGGAAGATGAGCAGTTCTTC NA TRBJ2-1 TRBD2 TRBV7-9
CASSPSYGQFF TGTGCCAGCAGCCCCTCCTATGGGCAGTTCTTC NA TRBJ2-1 NA TRBV12-3/TRBV12-4